Listed below are T cell receptor beta chains from one sample, sequenced in a study of blood T cell repertoires in COVID-19. Data came from immunoSEQ multiplex PCR; TCRdb stores just in-frame clones and leaves some out. The sample includes about 95,000 clones, about four fifths of them seen just once. The source material was peripheral blood. These receptors originate from an older man with COVID-19, enrolled during active disease. CDR3s include the opening cysteine and the closing phenylalanine or tryptophan. D genes are given only for firm matches. Some rows have no size entry. The others give once, few or many, or a class for an expanded clone.

v_call	j_call	clone_size	d_call	cdr3_aa	cdr3_nt
TRBV14	TRBJ2-2	NA	TRBD2	CASSLRLAGATGELFF	TGTGCCAGCAGCCTGCGACTAGCGGGGGCCACCGGGGAGCTGTTTTTT
TRBV23-1	TRBJ1-4	few	NA	CASSRASRCRGEKLFF	TGCGCCAGCAGTCGCGCATCAAGGTGCAGGGGTGAAAAACTGTTTTTT
TRBV19	TRBJ1-4	NA	TRBD1	CATLGQGDEKLFF	TGTGCCACCCTCGGACAGGGCGACGAAAAACTGTTTTTT
TRBV4-1	TRBJ1-1	NA	TRBD1	CASSQQQGAENTEAFF	TGCGCCAGCAGCCAACAGCAGGGGGCCGAGAACACTGAAGCTTTCTTT
TRBV7-8	TRBJ1-5	NA	TRBD1	CASSSTGGTFQPQHF	TGTGCCAGCAGCTCTACAGGGGGCACTTTTCAGCCCCAGCATTTT
TRBV7-9	TRBJ1-3	NA	NA	CASSFASTIYF	TGTGCCAGCAGCTTCGCGTCCACCATATATTTT
TRBV6-5	TRBJ1-5	NA	NA	CASSYSREQPQHF	TGTGCCAGCAGTTACTCGAGGGAACAGCCCCAGCATTTT
TRBV3-1/TRBV3-2	TRBJ1-6	once	NA	CASSQDQTGKRESNNSPLHF	TGTGCCAGCAGCCAAGATCAAACAGGGAAAAGGGAAAGTAATAATTCACCCCTCCACTTT
TRBV5-5	TRBJ1-2	NA	NA	CASSLSTLGYTF	TGTGCCAGCAGCTTGTCTACGCTTGGCTACACCTTC
TRBV10-1	TRBJ2-7	NA	TRBD2	CASSVGLAGEQYF	TGCGCCAGCAGCGTTGGACTAGCCGGCGAGCAGTACTTC
TRBV29-1	TRBJ2-7	NA	TRBD1	CSVERGQGQNEQYF	TGCAGCGTTGAAAGGGGACAGGGGCAAAACGAGCAGTACTTC
TRBV28	TRBJ2-5	once	NA	CASSFRTLQYF	TGTGCCAGCAGTTTTCGGACACTGCAGTACTTC
TRBV7-2	TRBJ1-2	NA	TRBD1	CASSLGGQGAYGYTF	TGTGCCAGCAGCTTAGGGGGACAGGGGGCGTATGGCTACACCTTC
TRBV7-2	TRBJ1-2	NA	NA	CASSSSNYGYTF	TGTGCCAGCAGCTCGAGCAACTATGGCTACACCTTC
TRBV19	TRBJ2-1	few	NA	CASSLTGVSYNEQFF	TGTGCCAGTAGTTTAACAGGAGTCTCCTACAATGAGCAGTTCTTC